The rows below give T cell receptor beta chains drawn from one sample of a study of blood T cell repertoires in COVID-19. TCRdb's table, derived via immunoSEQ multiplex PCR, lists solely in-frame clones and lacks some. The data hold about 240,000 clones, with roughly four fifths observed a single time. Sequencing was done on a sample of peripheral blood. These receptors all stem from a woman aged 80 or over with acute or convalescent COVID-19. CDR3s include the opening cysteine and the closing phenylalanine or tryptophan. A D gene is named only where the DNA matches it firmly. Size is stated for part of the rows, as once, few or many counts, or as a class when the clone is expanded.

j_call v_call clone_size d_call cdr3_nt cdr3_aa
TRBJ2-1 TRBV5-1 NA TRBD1 TGCGCCAGCAGCTCGGGACAGGGTGAATTAAACAATGAGCAGTTCTTC CASSSGQGELNNEQFF
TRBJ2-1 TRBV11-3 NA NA TGTGCCAGCAGCTTAGTCCATTACAATGAGCAGTTCTTC CASSLVHYNEQFF
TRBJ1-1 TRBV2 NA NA TGTGCCAGCAGTGAATTGGCAGGCGGGACTGAAGCTTTCTTT CASSELAGGTEAFF
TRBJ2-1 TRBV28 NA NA TGTGCCAGCAGCCGTAGGAGGGGTGGGACGATGACCTACAATGAGCAGTTCTTC CASSRRRGGTMTYNEQFF
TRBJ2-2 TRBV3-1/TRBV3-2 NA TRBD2 TGTGCCAGCACCCCTTCGGGGGGGTACACCGGGGAGCTGTTTTTT CASTPSGGYTGELFF
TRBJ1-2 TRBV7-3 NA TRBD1 TGTGCCAGCAGCCTCCGACAGGGTTCCCCCTATGGCTACACCTTC CASSLRQGSPYGYTF
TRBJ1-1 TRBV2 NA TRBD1 TGTGCCAGCGGAAGGACAGGGAACACTGAAGCTTTCTTT CASGRTGNTEAFF
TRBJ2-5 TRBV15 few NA TGTGCCACCGCAGTAGACAGAGTCCAAGAGACCCAGTACTTC CATAVDRVQETQYF
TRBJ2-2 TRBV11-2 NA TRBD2 TGTGCCAGCAGCACCGGAGGGACTAGCGGAAACACCGGGGAGCTGTTTTTT CASSTGGTSGNTGELFF
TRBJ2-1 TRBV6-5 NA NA TGTGCCAGCAGCCGGGGGTCTCGTTACGGCAATGAGCAGTTCTTC CASSRGSRYGNEQFF
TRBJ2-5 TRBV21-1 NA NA TGTGCCAGCAGCATCGTGCGAAGAGGGACTAGCGGGGGGCAAGAGACCCAGTACTTC CASSIVRRGTSGGQETQYF
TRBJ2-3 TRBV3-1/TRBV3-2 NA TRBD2 TGTGCCAGCAGGGACGCTAGCGGGGGGAGCACAGATACGCAGTATTTT CASRDASGGSTDTQYF
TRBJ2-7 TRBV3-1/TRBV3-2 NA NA TGTGCCAGCAGCACCAGCTACGAGCAGTACTTC CASSTSYEQYF
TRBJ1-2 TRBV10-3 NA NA TGTGCCATCGGGGCAGGGTTGGGCTATGGCTACACCTTC CAIGAGLGYGYTF
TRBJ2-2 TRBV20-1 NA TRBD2 TGCAGTGCTAGTGCCCTAGCGGGGGACCTCACCGGGGAGCTGTTTTTT CSASALAGDLTGELFF
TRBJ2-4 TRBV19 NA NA TGTGCCAGTAGTATAAGCCCCAGCGGGGCCAAAAACATTCAGTACTTC CASSISPSGAKNIQYF
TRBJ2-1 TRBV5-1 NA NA TGCGCCAGCAGAGCAAACAATGAGCAGTTCTTC CASRANNEQFF
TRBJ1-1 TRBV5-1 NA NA TGCGCCAGCGGCACAGGGAGGAACACTGAAGCTTTCTTT CASGTGRNTEAFF
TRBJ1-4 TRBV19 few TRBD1 TGTGCCAGTAGTCCCCAAAGGGACAGGCCGAATGAAAAACTGTTTTTT CASSPQRDRPNEKLFF
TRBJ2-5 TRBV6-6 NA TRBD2 TGTGCCAGCAGTTACTCCGCTAGCGGGGGTGAGACCCAGTACTTC CASSYSASGGETQYF